This TCR beta chain was sequenced during a study of blood T cell repertoires in COVID-19. Study information: Material from acute and convalescent COVID-19 was sourced from the United States, Italy and Spain.

Patients from Seattle were sampled longitudinally, starting during active infection. Trimming took 6 bases from V and 4 from J; bases not matched to a gene: 7. The CDR3 sequence is 14 residues long. From germline, CDR1 is SGDLS and CDR2 YYNGEE. Clones were sequenced by immunoSEQ multiplex PCR, and TCRdb holds only the in-frame ones, with some missing. Of 400,000 to 450,000 clones detected, about 87% appear once; the ten largest clones hold approximately 12%. Sample: peripheral blood. The genes are TRBV9 and TRBJ2-1, with TRBD1 matching over 7 bases. The TCR sequence derives from a woman in her fifties or sixties with COVID-19, enrolled during active disease. The CDR3 region has the DNA TGTGCCAGCACACTGGGGACAGAGTACAATGAGCAGTTCTTC. Translation gives CASTLGTEYNEQFF.